The clone carrying this TCR beta chain was detected many times. Its antigen is unidentified. The CDR3 consists of 14 residues. Losses at the gene ends were 6 bases for V and 4 bases for J; bases not matched to a gene: 5. The germline V gene has CDR1 MNHNS and CDR2 SASEGT. These data originate in a study of cytomegalovirus exposure and HLA in healthy donors. The study ran its PCR with 60 Vbeta and 13 Jbeta primers. Sequencing was performed with immunoSEQ multiplex PCR; in TCRdb, only in-frame clones are kept and a portion is missing. The sample includes some 180,000 clones, 77% seen only once; the top ten take about 4%. Study-wide results and caveats: Indistinguishability led to the exclusion of some V segments, TRBV6-2 and TRBV6-3 included.

The receptor comes from a woman aged 55-69 years in good health and CMV-seropositive. This rearrangement joins TRBV6-1 to TRBJ2-1; 8 bases are shared with TRBD2. Sequences were obtained from PBMCs. For the CDR3, the DNA is TGTGCCAGCAGCCCGGGACTAGAGTACAATGAGCAGTTCTTC. Protein sequence: CASSPGLEYNEQFF.